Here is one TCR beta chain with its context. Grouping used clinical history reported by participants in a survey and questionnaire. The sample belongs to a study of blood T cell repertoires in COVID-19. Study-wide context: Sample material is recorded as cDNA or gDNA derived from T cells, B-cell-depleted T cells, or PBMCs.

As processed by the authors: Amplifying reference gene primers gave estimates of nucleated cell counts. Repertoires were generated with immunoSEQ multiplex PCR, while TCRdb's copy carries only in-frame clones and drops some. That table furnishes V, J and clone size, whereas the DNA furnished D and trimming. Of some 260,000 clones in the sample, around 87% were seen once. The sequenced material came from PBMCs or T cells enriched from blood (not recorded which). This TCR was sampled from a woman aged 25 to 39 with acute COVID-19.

The CDR3 region has the DNA TGTGCCAGCAGTTTGAACAGGGTGAGGGGATCACCCCTCCACTTT. Protein: CASSLNRVRGSPLHF. The V and J genes are TRBV6-5 and TRBJ1-6, with D possibly being TRBD1 (6 bases). The V and J ends lost 4 bases and 10 bases respectively, with 17 bases between them. Per the germline V gene, CDR1 is MNHEY and CDR2 is SVGAGI. This CDR3 is 15 amino acids long.